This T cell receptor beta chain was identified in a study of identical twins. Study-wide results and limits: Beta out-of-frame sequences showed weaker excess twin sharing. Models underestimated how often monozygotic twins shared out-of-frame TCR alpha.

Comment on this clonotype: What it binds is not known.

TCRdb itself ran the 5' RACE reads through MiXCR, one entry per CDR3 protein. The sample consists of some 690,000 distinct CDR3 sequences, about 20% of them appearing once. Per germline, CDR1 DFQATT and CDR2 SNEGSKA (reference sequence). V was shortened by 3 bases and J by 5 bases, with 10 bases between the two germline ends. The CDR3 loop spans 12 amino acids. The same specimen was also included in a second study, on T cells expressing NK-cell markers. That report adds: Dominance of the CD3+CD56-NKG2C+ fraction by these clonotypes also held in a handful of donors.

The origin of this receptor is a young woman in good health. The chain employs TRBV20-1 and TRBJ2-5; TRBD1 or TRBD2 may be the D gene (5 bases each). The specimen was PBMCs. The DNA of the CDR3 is TGCAGTGCTAGGGGGGATATGGAGACCCAGTACTTC. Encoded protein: CSARGDMETQYF.